This T cell receptor beta chain was recovered during a study of T cell responses to AZD1222 COVID-19 vaccine. The CDR3 is 13 amino acids. V was clipped by 5 bases and J by 4 bases; unmatched bases: 4. From germline, CDR1 is SQVTM and CDR2 ANQGSEA. TCRdb keeps only in-frame clones here, not all; method: immunoSEQ multiplex PCR. The repertoire includes roughly 35,000 clones, around nine tenths of them detected once, and approximately 6.5% sits in the top ten. The sequences come from peripheral blood, collected on day 0 of AZD1222 vaccination. The receptor comes from an adult in good health. The chain links TRBV29-1 to TRBJ1-1, with TRBD1 matching 10 bases. CDR3 loop: CSVSTGGLTEAFF. The CDR3 bases are TGCAGCGTTTCGACAGGGGGCCTCACTGAAGCTTTCTTT.